This T cell receptor (beta chain) stems from a study of T-cell memory formation after mild COVID-19. As regards this clonotype: Its antigen is undetermined.

V lost 2 bases and J lost 6, with 10 bases in between. The CDR3 sequence is 13 residues long. Germline CDR1 is LNHNV and CDR2 is YYDKDF (reference sequence). The TCR alpha and TCR beta cDNA libraries, bearing sample barcodes and UMIs, were generated by 5'RACE using constant-segment primers. TCRdb passed the 5' RACE reads through MiXCR, listing each CDR3 protein once. This sample has around 260,000 distinct CDR3 sequences; 15% to 20% occur once, and the top ten carry roughly 22%. Findings and caveats of the study: The study detected some responding clones in pre-infection memory, suggesting cross-reactive memory joined. Later expanders leaned CD4+, whereas clones that contracted between day 15 and 85 were balanced CD4/CD8.

This clonotype was obtained from a young man who had mild COVID-19 (a few samples of this study predate the infection). Cell type and time point are not known. The chain joins TRBV15 to TRBJ1-2; D is uncertain. Material: PBMCs or a T cell subset sorted from them (not recorded which). The chain's CDR3 is CATSRTLSDGYTF. As DNA, the CDR3 is TGTGCCACCAGCAGAACTCTGAGCGATGGCTACACCTTC.